These 8 T cell receptor beta chains originate from one sample sequenced in a study of T cells after yellow fever vaccination. TCRdb re-called the 5' RACE reads with MiXCR, one entry per CDR3 protein. The sample yields some 300,000 distinct CDR3 sequences, 7% to 9% seen once. Sequencing was performed on PBMCs, taken more than 35 days after the first yellow fever vaccination. Receptor source: a man aged 18 to 30 who received the YFV17D yellow fever vaccine.

This clonotype was seen a handful of times. The chain links TRBV6-2 or TRBV6-3 to TRBJ2-1; 11 bases are shared with TRBD2. CDR1 and CDR2 (germline): MNHEY, SVGEGT. There are 18 residues in the CDR3. The V segment lost 0 bases and the J segment 7 bases; nucleotides outside the gene matches: 11. In DNA form, the CDR3 reads TGTGCCAGCAGTTACTCGAGATATAGCGGGGGGGCCGTTAATGAGCAGTTCTTC. Translating gives CASSYSRYSGGAVNEQFF.

CDR3 amino acids: CASSAGLAGVAGKQYV. As DNA, the CDR3 is TGTGCCAGCAGCGCGGGACTAGCGGGGGTGGCCGGAAAGCAGTACGTC. The rearrangement links TRBV6-1 to TRBJ2-7, with 14 bases lining up with TRBD2. The V gene end was trimmed by 6 bases and the J gene end by 8 bases; junction bases not matched to a gene: 12. The V gene's germline CDR1 is MNHNS and CDR2 SASEGT. The CDR3 loop spans 16 amino acids.

In its sample, this clonotype was seen a few times. V usage is TRBV28 and J usage is TRBJ1-1, with D maybe TRBD1 (6 bases). Germline CDR1 is MDHEN and CDR2 is SYDVKM. V was clipped by 6 bases and J by 10 bases, with 15 bases between them. This CDR3 has 12 residues. This CDR3 reads CASSAGAGAAFF. The DNA of the CDR3 is TGTGCCAGCAGCGCCGGGGCAGGGGCAGCTTTCTTT.

This clonotype was counted between two and nine times. The chain carries TRBV5-1 and TRBJ2-5, with D possibly being TRBD1 (6 bases). V dropped 1 base and J dropped 3 bases, with 7 bases sitting between them. The CDR3 totals 13 residues. CDR1 is SGHRS, CDR2 YFSETQ, per germline. CDR3 protein: CASSLRQEETQYF. CDR3 in DNA: TGCGCCAGCAGCTTGAGACAGGAAGAGACCCAGTACTTC.

V gene TRBV10-3 combines with J gene TRBJ2-5; D may match TRBD1 or TRBD2 (6 bases each). The CDR3 runs to 14 residues. Trimming took off 10 bases at V and 3 bases at J, with 18 bases between the two ends. CDR1 and CDR2 from the germline V gene are ENHRY and SYGVKD. CDR3 sequence (DNA): TGTGCCACCGGAGGGGGTCCCGAAAAAGAGACCCAGTACTTC. It yields the protein CATGGGPEKETQYF.

This clonotype was counted only a few times. In DNA, the CDR3 is TGTGCCAGCAGCTTGAGTAGCGGGGAATCCGGGGAGCTGTTTTTT. Translating gives CASSLSSGESGELFF. This rearrangement joins TRBV11-3 to TRBJ2-2; 8 nucleotides match TRBD2. Germline V gene sequence: CDR1 SGHNT, CDR2 YENEEA. With 3 bases clipped from V and 6 bases from J, the junction kept 6 bases outside the gene matches. CDR3 length equals 15 residues.

Many counts were recorded for this clonotype. The chain is built from TRBV6-1 and TRBJ2-2, with D uncertain. Germline V lookup: CDR1 MNHNS, CDR2 SASEGT. Trimming pared 1 base from V and 5 bases from J, leaving 11 bases between. The CDR3 spans 15 residues. The CDR3 spells CASSEVLAETGELFF. The CDR3 DNA is TGTGCCAGCAGTGAAGTCTTGGCGGAGACCGGGGAGCTGTTTTTT.

This clonotype has only a few counts. The gene calls are TRBV12-3 or TRBV12-4 and TRBJ2-7, with D possibly being TRBD2 (6 bases). V lost 5 bases to trimming and J lost 9 bases, with 14 bases between them. This CDR3 has 12 amino acids. CDR3 coding DNA: TGTGCCAGCAGTCTAGGAGGGATGCGGCAGTACTTC. Amino acid sequence: CASSLGGMRQYF.